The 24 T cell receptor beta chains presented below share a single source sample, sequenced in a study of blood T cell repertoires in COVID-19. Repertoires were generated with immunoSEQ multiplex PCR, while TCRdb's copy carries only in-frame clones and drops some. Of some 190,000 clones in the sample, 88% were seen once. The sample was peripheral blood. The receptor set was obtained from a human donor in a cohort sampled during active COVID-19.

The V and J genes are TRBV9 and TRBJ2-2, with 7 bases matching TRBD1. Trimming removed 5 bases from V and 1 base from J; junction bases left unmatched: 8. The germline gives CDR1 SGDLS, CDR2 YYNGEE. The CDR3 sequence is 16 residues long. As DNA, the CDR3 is TGTGCCAGCAGTGTCATGGGGACAGAGAACACCGGGGAGCTGTTTTTT. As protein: CASSVMGTENTGELFF.

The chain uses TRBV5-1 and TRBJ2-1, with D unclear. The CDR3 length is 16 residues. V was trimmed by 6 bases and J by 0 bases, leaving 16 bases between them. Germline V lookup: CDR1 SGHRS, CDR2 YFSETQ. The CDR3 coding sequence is TGCGCCAGCACCCTTGCGGTAGGTGGCTCCTACAATGAGCAGTTCTTC. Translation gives CASTLAVGGSYNEQFF.

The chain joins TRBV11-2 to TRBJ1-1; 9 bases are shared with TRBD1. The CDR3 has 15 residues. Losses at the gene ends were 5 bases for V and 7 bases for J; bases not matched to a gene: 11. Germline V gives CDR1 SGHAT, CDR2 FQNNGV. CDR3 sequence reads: CASSAQGAFIGEAFF. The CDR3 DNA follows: TGTGCCAGCAGCGCACAGGGGGCTTTTATAGGTGAAGCTTTCTTT.

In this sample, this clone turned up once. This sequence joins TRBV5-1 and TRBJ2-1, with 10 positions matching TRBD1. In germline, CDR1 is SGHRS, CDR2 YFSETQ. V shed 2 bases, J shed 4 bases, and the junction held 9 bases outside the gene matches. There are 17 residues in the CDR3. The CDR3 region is CASSLGPGTGVYNEQFF. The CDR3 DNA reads TGCGCCAGCAGCTTAGGACCCGGGACAGGGGTATACAATGAGCAGTTCTTC.

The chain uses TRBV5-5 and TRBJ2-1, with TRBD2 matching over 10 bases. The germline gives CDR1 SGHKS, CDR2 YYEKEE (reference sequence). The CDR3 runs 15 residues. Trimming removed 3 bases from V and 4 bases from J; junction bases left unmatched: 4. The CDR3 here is CASSWLAGAYNEQFF. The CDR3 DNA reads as TGTGCCAGCAGCTGGCTAGCGGGAGCATACAATGAGCAGTTCTTC.

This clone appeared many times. CDR3 sequence (DNA): TGTGCCAGCAGCTGGGGGGGGAGATCCGAGCAGTACTTC. This codes for CASSWGGRSEQYF. The chain combines TRBV12-3 or TRBV12-4 with TRBJ2-7, with 7 positions matching TRBD2. This CDR3 comprises 13 residues. V lost 6 bases and J lost 6; bases outside the gene matches: 8.

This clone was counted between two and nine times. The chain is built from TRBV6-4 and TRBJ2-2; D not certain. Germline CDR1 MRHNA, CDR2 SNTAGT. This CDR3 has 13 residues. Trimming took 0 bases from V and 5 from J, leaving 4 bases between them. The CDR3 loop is CASSDSSTGELFF. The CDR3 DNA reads TGTGCCAGCAGTGACTCGAGTACCGGGGAGCTGTTTTTT.

For the CDR3, the DNA is TGTGCCAGCAGCTTGGCCGGCGGGAGGACCTACAATGAGCAGTTCTTC. This encodes CASSLAGGRTYNEQFF. The chain combines TRBV5-4 with TRBJ2-1; the match to TRBD2 covers 8 bases. The germline CDR1 and CDR2 sequences are SGHNT and YYREEE (reference sequence). The trim removed 0 bases at V and 2 bases at J, leaving 4 bases unmatched. The CDR3 totals 16 residues.

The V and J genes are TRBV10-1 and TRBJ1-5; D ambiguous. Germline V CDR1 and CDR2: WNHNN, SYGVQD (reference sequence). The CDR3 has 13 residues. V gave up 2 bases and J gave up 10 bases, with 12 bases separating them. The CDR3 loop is CASSEGRLLPQHF. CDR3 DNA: TGCGCCAGCAGTGAGGGCCGACTCCTTCCCCAGCATTTT.

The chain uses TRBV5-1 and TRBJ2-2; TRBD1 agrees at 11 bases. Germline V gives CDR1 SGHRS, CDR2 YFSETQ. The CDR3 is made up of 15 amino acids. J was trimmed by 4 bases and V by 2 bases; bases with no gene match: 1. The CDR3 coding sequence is TGCGCCAGCAGCTTAGGGACAGGGGGCACCGGGGAGCTGTTTTTT. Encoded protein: CASSLGTGGTGELFF. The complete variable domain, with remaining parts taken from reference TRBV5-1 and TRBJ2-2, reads KAGVTQTPRYLIKTRGQQVTLSCSPISGHRSVSWYQQTPGQGLQFLFEYFSETQRNKGNFPGRFSGRQFSNSRSEMNVSTLELGDSALYLCASSLGTGGTGELFFGEGSRLTVL.

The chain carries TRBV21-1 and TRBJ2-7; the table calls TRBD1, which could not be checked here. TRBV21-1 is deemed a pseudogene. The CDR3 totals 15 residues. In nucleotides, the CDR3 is TGTGCCAGCAGCAAAAAGTGGACAGGGGGCAACGAGCAGTACTTC. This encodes CASSKKWTGGNEQYF.

The CDR3 region is CASSLMAGGNTGELFF. The CDR3 nucleotides are TGTGCCAGCAGCTTGATGGCAGGGGGGAACACCGGGGAGCTGTTTTTT. This rearrangement joins TRBV5-5 to TRBJ2-2, with 7 bases matching TRBD1. This CDR3 contains 16 residues. V was clipped by 1 base and J by 1 base; unmatched bases: 4. The germline gives CDR1 SGHKS, CDR2 YYEKEE (reference sequence). The variable domain in full, completed from reference TRBV5-5 and TRBJ2-2, reads DAGVTQSPTHLIKTRGQQVTLRCSPISGHKSVSWYQQVLGQGPQFIFQYYEKEERGRGNFPDRFSARQFPNYSSELNVNALLLGDSALYLCASSLMAGGNTGELFFGEGSRLTVL.

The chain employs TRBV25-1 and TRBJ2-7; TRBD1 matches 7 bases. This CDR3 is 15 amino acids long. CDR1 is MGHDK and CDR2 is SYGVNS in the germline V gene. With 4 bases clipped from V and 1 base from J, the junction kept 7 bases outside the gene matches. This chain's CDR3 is CASSGENRGSYEQYF. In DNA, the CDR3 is TGTGCCAGCAGTGGGGAAAACAGGGGATCCTACGAGCAGTACTTC.

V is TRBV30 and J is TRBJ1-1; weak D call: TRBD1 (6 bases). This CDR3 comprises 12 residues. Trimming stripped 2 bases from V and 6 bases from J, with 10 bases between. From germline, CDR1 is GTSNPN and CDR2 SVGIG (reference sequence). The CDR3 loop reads CAWSKGGAEAFF. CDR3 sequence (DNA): TGTGCCTGGAGTAAAGGGGGGGCTGAAGCTTTCTTT.

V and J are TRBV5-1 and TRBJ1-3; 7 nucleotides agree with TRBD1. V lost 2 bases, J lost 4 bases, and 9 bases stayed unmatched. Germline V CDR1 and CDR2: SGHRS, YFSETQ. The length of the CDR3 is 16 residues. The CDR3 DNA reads TGCGCCAGCAGCTTACAGGGGCCTACCTCGGGAAACACCATATATTTT. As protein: CASSLQGPTSGNTIYF.

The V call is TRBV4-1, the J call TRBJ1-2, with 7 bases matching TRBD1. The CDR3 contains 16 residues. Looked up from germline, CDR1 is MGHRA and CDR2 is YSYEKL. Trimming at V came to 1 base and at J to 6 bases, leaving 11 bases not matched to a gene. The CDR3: CASSQVLRTGLDGYTF. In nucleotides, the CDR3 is TGCGCCAGCAGCCAAGTTTTGCGGACAGGCTTGGATGGCTACACCTTC.

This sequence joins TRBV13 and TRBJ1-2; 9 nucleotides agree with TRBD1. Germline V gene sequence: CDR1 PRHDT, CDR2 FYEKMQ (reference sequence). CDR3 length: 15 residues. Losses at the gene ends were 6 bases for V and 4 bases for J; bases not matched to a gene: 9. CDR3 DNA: TGTGCCAGCAGAAAGACAGGGGGGCAAGGCTATGGCTACACCTTC. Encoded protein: CASRKTGGQGYGYTF.

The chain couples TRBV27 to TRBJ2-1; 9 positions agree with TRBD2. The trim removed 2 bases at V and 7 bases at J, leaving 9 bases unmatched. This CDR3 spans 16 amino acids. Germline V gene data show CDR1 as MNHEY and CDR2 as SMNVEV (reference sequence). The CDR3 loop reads CASSLGAGGRQNEQFF. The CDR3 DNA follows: TGTGCCAGCAGTTTAGGTGCGGGAGGGAGACAAAATGAGCAGTTCTTC.

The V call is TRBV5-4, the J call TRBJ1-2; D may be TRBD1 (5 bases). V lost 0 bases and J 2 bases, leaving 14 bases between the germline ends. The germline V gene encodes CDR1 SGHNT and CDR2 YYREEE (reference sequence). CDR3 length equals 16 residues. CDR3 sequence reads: CASSLEPGQGNYGYTF. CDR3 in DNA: TGTGCCAGCAGCTTGGAACCCGGGCAGGGCAACTATGGCTACACCTTC. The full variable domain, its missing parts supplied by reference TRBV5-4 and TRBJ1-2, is ETGVTQSPTHLIKTRGQQVTLRCSSQSGHNTVSWYQQALGQGPQFIFQYYREEENGRGNFPPRFSGLQFPNYSSELNVNALELDDSALYLCASSLEPGQGNYGYTFGSGTRLTVV.

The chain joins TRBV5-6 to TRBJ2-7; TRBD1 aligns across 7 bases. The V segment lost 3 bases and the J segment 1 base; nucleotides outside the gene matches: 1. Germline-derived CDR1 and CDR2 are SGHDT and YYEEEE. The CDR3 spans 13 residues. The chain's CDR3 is CASSSGGSYEQYF. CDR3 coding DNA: TGTGCCAGCAGCTCAGGGGGATCCTACGAGCAGTACTTC.

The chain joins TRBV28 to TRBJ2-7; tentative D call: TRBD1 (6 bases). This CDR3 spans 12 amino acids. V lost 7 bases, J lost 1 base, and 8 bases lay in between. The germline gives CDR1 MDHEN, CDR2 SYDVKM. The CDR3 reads CASNRASYEQYF. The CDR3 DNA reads TGTGCCAGCAACAGGGCATCCTACGAGCAGTACTTC.

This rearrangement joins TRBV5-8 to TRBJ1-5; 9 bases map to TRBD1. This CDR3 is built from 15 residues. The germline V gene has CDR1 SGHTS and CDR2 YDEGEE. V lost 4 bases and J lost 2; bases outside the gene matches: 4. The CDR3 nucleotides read TGTGCCAGCAGCGAGGACAGGGGTGGCAATCAGCCCCAGCATTTT. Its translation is CASSEDRGGNQPQHF.

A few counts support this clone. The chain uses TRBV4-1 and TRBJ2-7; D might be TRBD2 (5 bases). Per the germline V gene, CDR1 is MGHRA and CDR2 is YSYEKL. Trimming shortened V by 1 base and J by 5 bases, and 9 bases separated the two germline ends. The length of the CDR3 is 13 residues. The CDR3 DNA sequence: TGCGCCAGCAGCCAAGTTGGGCGGGACGAGCAGTACTTC. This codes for CASSQVGRDEQYF.

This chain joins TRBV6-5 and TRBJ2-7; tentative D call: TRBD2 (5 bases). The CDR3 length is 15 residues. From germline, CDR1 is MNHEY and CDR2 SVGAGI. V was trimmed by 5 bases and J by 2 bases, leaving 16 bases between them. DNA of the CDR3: TGTGCCAGCAGTCTTCGAGGAGGTAGCCCCTACGAGCAGTACTTC. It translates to CASSLRGGSPYEQYF.